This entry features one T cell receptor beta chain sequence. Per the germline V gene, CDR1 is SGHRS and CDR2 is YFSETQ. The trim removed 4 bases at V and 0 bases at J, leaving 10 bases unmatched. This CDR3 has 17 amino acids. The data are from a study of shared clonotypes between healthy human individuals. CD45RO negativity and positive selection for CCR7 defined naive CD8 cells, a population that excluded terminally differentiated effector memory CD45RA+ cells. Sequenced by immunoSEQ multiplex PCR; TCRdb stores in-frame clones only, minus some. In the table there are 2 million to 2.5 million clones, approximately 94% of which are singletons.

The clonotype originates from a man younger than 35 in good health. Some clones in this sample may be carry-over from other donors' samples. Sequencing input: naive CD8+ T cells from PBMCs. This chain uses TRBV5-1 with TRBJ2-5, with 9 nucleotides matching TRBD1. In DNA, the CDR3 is TGCGCCAGCAGCCTCACCGGGACAGGGCGGTACCAAGAGACCCAGTACTTC. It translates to CASSLTGTGRYQETQYF. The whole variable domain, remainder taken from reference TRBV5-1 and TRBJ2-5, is KAGVTQTPRYLIKTRGQQVTLSCSPISGHRSVSWYQQTPGQGLQFLFEYFSETQRNKGNFPGRFSGRQFSNSRSEMNVSTLELGDSALYLCASSLTGTGRYQETQYFGPGTRLLVL.